This TCR beta chain originates from a study of Ad26.COV2.S vaccination and SARS-CoV-2 variants. Study-level background: Donor was assigned to the Ad26.COV2.S arm of trial COV1001. Findings and limits, study-wide: Responses of T cells in total may have been underestimated by the TCR breadth and depth analyses.

This clone was counted a single time. As yet, its antigen is unknown. CDR3 length: 13 residues. V lost 4 bases and J lost 4, with 10 bases in between. Germline CDR1 is MGHRA and CDR2 is YSYEKL. Described treatment: around 19 received Ad26.COV2.S at low or high dose, single or two shots; a few received placebo; per-sample allocation not given. Collection of the samples took place on day 63 after the first injection of vaccine or placebo. This Boston cohort included adults aged 18-55 years. Measured with immunoSEQ multiplex PCR; TCRdb has only the in-frame clones, and not every one. This sample has some 390,000 clones, with 75% to 90% found just once.

The TCR was taken from a person between 18 and 59 years old who received the Ad26.COV2.S COVID-19 vaccine or a placebo. Sequencing was performed on peripheral blood, taken in a trial of Ad26.COV2.S vaccine versus placebo. The chain uses TRBV4-1 and TRBJ2-5, with D unresolved. The CDR3 DNA sequence: TGCGCCAGCAGCCTCGCGATGGGAGAGACCCAGTACTTC. Translating it yields CASSLAMGETQYF.